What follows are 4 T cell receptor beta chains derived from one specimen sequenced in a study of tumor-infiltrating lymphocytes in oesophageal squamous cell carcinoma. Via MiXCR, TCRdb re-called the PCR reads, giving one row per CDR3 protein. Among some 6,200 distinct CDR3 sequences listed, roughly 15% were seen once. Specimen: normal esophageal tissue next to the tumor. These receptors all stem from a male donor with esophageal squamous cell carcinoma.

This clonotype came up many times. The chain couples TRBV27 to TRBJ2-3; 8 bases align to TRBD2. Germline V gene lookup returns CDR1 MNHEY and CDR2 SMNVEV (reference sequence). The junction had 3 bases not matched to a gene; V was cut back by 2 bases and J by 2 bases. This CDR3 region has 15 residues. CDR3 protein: CASSLTSGNTDTQYF. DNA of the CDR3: TGTGCCAGCAGTTTAACTAGCGGAAACACAGATACGCAGTATTTT.

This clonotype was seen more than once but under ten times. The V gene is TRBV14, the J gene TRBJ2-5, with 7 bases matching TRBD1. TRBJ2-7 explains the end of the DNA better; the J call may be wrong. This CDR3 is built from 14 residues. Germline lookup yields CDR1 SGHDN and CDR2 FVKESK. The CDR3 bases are TGTGCCAGCAGCCAAGTGGGCAGGGGGAACGAGCAGTACTTC. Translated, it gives CASSQVGRGNEQYF.

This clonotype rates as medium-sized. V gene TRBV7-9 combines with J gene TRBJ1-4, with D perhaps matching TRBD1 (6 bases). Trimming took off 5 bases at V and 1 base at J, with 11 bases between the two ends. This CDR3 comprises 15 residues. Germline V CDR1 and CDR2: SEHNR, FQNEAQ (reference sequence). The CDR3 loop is CASSVDRRTNEKLFF. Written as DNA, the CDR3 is TGTGCCAGCAGCGTTGACAGGAGAACTAATGAAAAACTGTTTTTT.

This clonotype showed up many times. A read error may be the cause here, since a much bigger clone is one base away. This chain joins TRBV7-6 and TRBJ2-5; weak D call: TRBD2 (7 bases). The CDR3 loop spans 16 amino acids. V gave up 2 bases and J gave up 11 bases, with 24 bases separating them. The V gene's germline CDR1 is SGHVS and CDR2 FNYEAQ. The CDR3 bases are TGTGCCAGCAGCTTAAGGGGGGAGGGACGATACAATGAGCAGTACTTC. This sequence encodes CASSLRGEGRYNEQYF.